What follows are 8 T cell receptor beta chains derived from one specimen sequenced in a study of blood T cell repertoires in COVID-19. The protocol was immunoSEQ multiplex PCR, while the TCRdb copy is restricted to in-frame clones and leaves out a portion. The repertoire holds about half a million clones, approximately 85% seen once, with approximately 2.9% in the top ten. Sequencing used peripheral blood. The source is a human donor in a cohort sampled during active COVID-19.

The rearrangement joins TRBV4-3 to TRBJ1-2, with a weak D call TRBD1 (5 bases). The length of the CDR3 is 14 residues. V was clipped by 1 base and J by 0 bases, with 6 bases between them. Germline V CDR1 and CDR2: LGHNA, YSLEER. The CDR3 loop is CASSQGGANYGYTF. Here the CDR3 DNA reads TGCGCCAGCAGCCAAGGGGGGGCTAACTATGGCTACACCTTC.

J is TRBJ1-4 and V is TRBV7-9, with D perhaps TRBD1 (5 bases). Trimming removed 0 bases at V and 6 bases at J, with 14 bases between. In germline, CDR1 is SEHNR, CDR2 FQNEAQ (reference sequence). The CDR3 extends over 16 amino acids. The CDR3 region is CASSLAEAGWDEKLFF. The DNA for the CDR3 is TGTGCCAGCAGCTTAGCGGAAGCAGGGTGGGATGAAAAACTGTTTTTT.

The gene calls are TRBV28 and TRBJ1-5; 7 bases are a match to TRBD1. Germline V gene sequence: CDR1 MDHEN, CDR2 SYDVKM. V gave up 2 bases and J gave up 8 bases; unmatched junction bases: 12. This CDR3 comprises 16 residues. In DNA, the CDR3 is TGTGCCAGCAGTTTAGGAGCTAAGAGGGGGCTTGAGCCCCAGCATTTT. This codes for CASSLGAKRGLEPQHF. Full variable domain (missing parts from reference TRBV28 and TRBJ1-5): DVKVTQSSRYLVKRTGEKVFLECVQDMDHENMFWYRQDPGLGLRLIYFSYDVKMKEKGDIPEGYSVSREKKERFSLILESASTNQTSMYLCASSLGAKRGLEPQHFGDGTRLSIL.

The genes are TRBV5-6 and TRBJ2-1; D perhaps matches TRBD2 (6 bases). Germline CDR1 reads SGHDT; CDR2 reads YYEEEE. This CDR3 comprises 16 residues. V was clipped by 0 bases and J by 3 bases, with 13 bases between them. The CDR3 loop reads CASSLEVSGYYNEQFF. The CDR3 bases are TGTGCCAGCAGCTTGGAAGTTAGCGGCTACTACAATGAGCAGTTCTTC.

This sequence joins TRBV3-1 (or the pseudogene TRBV3-2) and TRBJ2-4, with 7 bases that match TRBD1. In germline, CDR1 is LGHDT, CDR2 YNNKEL (reference sequence). This CDR3 contains 17 residues. With 2 bases clipped from V and 1 base from J, the junction kept 8 bases outside the gene matches. The CDR3 protein is CASSQRAGGMAKNIQYF. CDR3 coding DNA: TGTGCCAGCAGCCAAAGGGCAGGGGGTATGGCCAAAAACATTCAGTACTTC.

The chain couples TRBV4-1 to TRBJ1-3; 8 bases align to TRBD1. The CDR3 is 15 amino acids. The J segment lost 4 bases and the V segment lost 2 bases, leaving 4 bases of the junction unmatched. Germline CDR1 and CDR2: MGHRA and YSYEKL. The CDR3 loop reads CASSQPWTGGNTIYF. In DNA, the CDR3 is TGCGCCAGCAGCCAACCCTGGACAGGGGGAAACACCATATATTTT.

The chain recombines TRBV19 with TRBJ2-7; 8 bases line up with TRBD1. Per germline, CDR1 LNHDA and CDR2 SQIVND (reference sequence). V lost 6 bases to trimming and J lost 2 bases; unmatched junction nucleotides: 9. The CDR3 consists of 15 residues. The CDR3 DNA reads as TGTGCCAGTAGCGACTTGACAGGGGCCCCCTACGAGCAGTACTTC. Protein: CASSDLTGAPYEQYF.

This clone was seen repeatedly, ten times or more. The chain joins TRBV5-1 to TRBJ2-7; 15 bases line up with TRBD2. Germline assignment: CDR1 SGHRS and CDR2 YFSETQ. This CDR3 region has 17 residues. V was pared by 4 bases and J by 4 bases, with 9 bases of the junction left unmatched. The CDR3 protein is CASSRGTSGRLTYEQYF. The CDR3 coding sequence is TGCGCCAGCAGCCGCGGGACTAGCGGGAGGTTGACATACGAGCAGTACTTC.